This TCR beta chain was obtained from a study of cytomegalovirus exposure and HLA in healthy donors. Clones were sequenced by immunoSEQ multiplex PCR, and TCRdb holds only the in-frame ones, with some missing. The table shows more than 35,000 clones, with about 93% occurring only once. Unmatched junction bases numbered 5, after V lost 5 bases and J lost 1 base. This CDR3 has 14 residues. Germline lookup yields CDR1 GTSNPN and CDR2 SVGIG (reference sequence). Sequencing was done on a sample of PBMCs. This clonotype originated in a man younger than 30 in good health and CMV-seronegative. V usage is TRBV30 and J usage is TRBJ2-3; 8 nucleotides line up with TRBD1. The CDR3 loop is CAWETGDGTDTQYF. For the CDR3, the DNA is TGTGCCTGGGAGACAGGGGACGGCACAGATACGCAGTATTTT. The whole variable domain, filled in from reference TRBV30 and TRBJ2-3, reads SQTIHQWPATLVQPVGSPLSLECTVEGTSNPNLYWYRQAAGRGLQLLFYSVGIGQISSEVPQNLSASRPQDRQFILSSKKLLLSDSGFYLCAWETGDGTDTQYFGPGTRLTVL.